Listed below are T cell receptor beta chains from one sample, sequenced in a study of HIV-infected children after antiretroviral therapy interruption. TCRdb processed the 3' RACE reads anew with MiXCR; each CDR3 protein has one entry. The data contain about 89,000 distinct CDR3 sequences, around 6.9% of them singletons. Sequenced here: CD45RA+ CD4+ T cells from PBMCs, pooled from several time points, sampled from a donor given antiretroviral therapy, either interrupted or continuous. The receptors here all came from a pool of human donors with HIV. Each CDR3 is given without its conserved first and last residue.

V gene	J gene	CDR3 length	CDR3 protein
TRBV25-1	TRBJ2-6	12	ASSDSSGANVLT
TRBV30	TRBJ1-1	11	AWVDRVNTEAF
TRBV5-1	TRBJ1-3	14	ASSLDPGGSGNTIY
TRBV6-1	TRBJ1-2	11	ASSESQSYGYT
TRBV7-2	TRBJ2-1	16	ASSLRPCLQRYSNEQF
TRBV19	TRBJ1-5	12	ASDHRAQDQPQH
TRBV9	TRBJ1-1	11	ASSVVYDTEAF
TRBV19	TRBJ1-5	12	ASSFGQSNQPQH
TRBV7-7	TRBJ2-7	13	ASSPRGSGANEQY
TRBV2	TRBJ1-2	10	ASSDWLSGYT
TRBV21-1	TRBJ2-3	18	ASSILNRDREGLGTDTQY
TRBV7-6	TRBJ1-5	11	ASSPGRNQPQH
TRBV20-1	TRBJ2-7	11	SALDRASYEQY
TRBV6-2/TRBV6-3	TRBJ1-1	11	ASSGGPLTEAF
TRBV7-3	TRBJ1-1	15	ASSLTKAGTGNTEAF
TRBV7-9	TRBJ2-7	14	ASSHEARGQFDEQY
TRBV23-1	TRBJ1-2	11	ASRQTENYGYT
TRBV7-8	TRBJ1-1	10	ASSLRRTEAF
TRBV3-1	TRBJ2-3	12	ASLGRGRTDTQY
TRBV4-1	TRBJ2-2	12	ASSQEEGAGELF
TRBV7-3	TRBJ2-1	15	ASSVGQFSTGNNEQF
TRBV6-5	TRBJ2-7	12	ASSYSRTGYEQY
TRBV30	TRBJ1-4	10	AWGSTNEKLF
TRBV6-2/TRBV6-3	TRBJ2-4	11	ASNPGQRNIQY